One sample yielded the 27 T cell receptor beta chains listed below, sequenced in a study of T cells in Graves' hyperthyroidism and ophthalmopathy. The CDR3 regions of TCR beta were amplified from RNA transcripts. Carried out on the TCR CDR3, a first-round RT-PCR used the HTBI primer set. MiXCR, applied by TCRdb to the multiplex PCR reads, yields one record per CDR3 protein. The sample carries about 640,000 distinct CDR3 sequences, around 20% recorded once. The specimen was blood. The receptors originated from a man aged 25-45 years with Graves' ophthalmopathy.

This clonotype was seen at least ten times. The chain links TRBV29-1 to TRBJ2-5; 9 bases map to TRBD1. The CDR3 is 15 residues long. Germline CDR1 and CDR2: SQVTM and ANQGSEA. V dropped 6 bases and J dropped 2; count of bases not matched to a gene: 10. The DNA for the CDR3 is TGCAGCGTAGCTGCCGGGACAGGGTCTCAAGAGACCCAGTACTTC. Its protein is CSVAAGTGSQETQYF.

This clonotype was detected ten times or more. The J gene is TRBJ1-5, the V gene TRBV6-6; D may be TRBD1 (6 bases). V was pared by 2 bases and J by 3 bases, with 11 bases between. Germline V gene lookup returns CDR1 MNHNY and CDR2 SVGAGI (reference sequence). This CDR3 spans 15 amino acids. Here the CDR3 DNA reads TGTGCCAGCAGTTACGGGCAGGGACACAATCAGCCCCAGCATTTT. Encoded protein: CASSYGQGHNQPQHF.

This clonotype was seen just once. The chain couples TRBV27 to TRBJ1-6, with D perhaps matching TRBD1 (6 bases). The CDR3 consists of 14 residues. V was shortened by 7 bases and J by 9 bases, with 16 bases between the two germline ends. Germline CDR1 reads MNHEY; CDR2 reads SMNVEV (reference sequence). The CDR3 region has the DNA TGTGCCAGCAACCAAGGAGGGGGAGGTTCACCCCTCCACTTT. Translation: CASNQGGGGSPLHF.

The chain is built from TRBV20-1 and TRBJ2-1; 12 bases align to TRBD2. This CDR3 spans 15 amino acids. Germline V gives CDR1 DFQATT, CDR2 SNEGSKA (reference sequence). V trimming: 6 bases; J trimming: 1 base; junction bases outside the gene matches: 4. The CDR3 nucleotides are TGCAGTGCCCGACTAGCGGGAGCGTCCTACAATGAGCAGTTCTTC. Translated: CSARLAGASYNEQFF.

The sample holds a few counts of this clonotype. The rearrangement uses TRBV7-2 and TRBJ2-6, with D perhaps given as TRBD1 or TRBD2 (5 bases each). Trimming left V 4 bases short and J 4 bases short, with 11 bases between. CDR1 SGHTA and CDR2 FQGNSA come from the germline V gene. This CDR3 is 15 amino acids long. The CDR3 spells CASSSPGRGANVLTF. Written as DNA, the CDR3 is TGTGCCAGCAGCTCCCCGGGACGCGGGGCCAACGTCCTGACTTTC.

This clonotype was found a few times. The chain employs TRBV20-1 and TRBJ2-7; no definite D call. This CDR3 has 19 residues. Per germline, CDR1 DFQATT and CDR2 SNEGSKA (reference sequence). The V end was cut by 5 bases, the J end by 4 bases, with 33 bases between. CDR3 protein: CSASMHRPGPSRKLYEQYF. The DNA of the CDR3 is TGCAGTGCTTCAATGCACCGACCGGGCCCCTCCAGAAAATTATACGAGCAGTACTTC.

CDR3: CASSEDGGGSTEAFF. The CDR3 DNA sequence: TGTGCCAGCAGTGAAGACGGGGGAGGGAGCACTGAAGCTTTCTTT. The chain combines TRBV6-1 with TRBJ1-1; D might be TRBD1 (5 bases). Germline V gives CDR1 MNHNS, CDR2 SASEGT. CDR3 length equals 15 residues. V gave up 1 base and J gave up 4 bases, with 13 bases separating them.

The chain couples TRBV4-3 to TRBJ2-3; no clear D. Per the germline V gene, CDR1 is LGHNA and CDR2 is YSLEER. V was clipped by 1 base and J by 5 bases, with 13 bases between them. CDR3 length: 15 residues. Here the CDR3 reads CASSQAAFGLDTQYF. DNA of the CDR3: TGCGCCAGCAGCCAAGCAGCTTTTGGGTTAGATACGCAGTATTTT.

This clonotype has ten or more counts. V usage is TRBV2 and J usage is TRBJ1-5; D remains unclear. This CDR3 is 14 amino acids long. Trimming pared 4 bases from V and 8 bases from J, leaving 15 bases between. CDR1 SNHLY and CDR2 FYNNEI come from the germline V gene. The CDR3 sequence is CASSGPTRPEPQHF. CDR3 sequence (DNA): TGTGCCAGCAGTGGCCCCACTAGGCCGGAGCCCCAGCATTTT.

The J gene is TRBJ1-1, the V gene TRBV19, with D unclear. This CDR3 comprises 13 residues. Germline lookup yields CDR1 LNHDA and CDR2 SQIVND (reference sequence). V dropped 5 bases and J dropped 0 bases, with 7 bases sitting between them. The CDR3 sequence: CASSDAVNTEAFF. DNA of the CDR3: TGTGCCAGTAGTGACGCGGTGAACACTGAAGCTTTCTTT.

In this sample, this clonotype turned up a few times. The chain employs TRBV28 and TRBJ2-7; D is uncertain. This CDR3 region has 12 residues. V gave up 5 bases and J gave up 0 bases, with 5 bases separating them. Germline V CDR1 and CDR2: MDHEN, SYDVKM. CDR3 sequence (DNA): TGTGCCAGCAGTCAATACTCCTACGAGCAGTACTTC. As protein: CASSQYSYEQYF. The entire variable domain, with the rest obtained from reference TRBV28 and TRBJ2-7, is as follows: DVKVTQSSRYLVKRTGEKVFLECVQDMDHENMFWYRQDPGLGLRLIYFSYDVKMKEKGDIPEGYSVSREKKERFSLILESASTNQTSMYLCASSQYSYEQYFGPGTRLTVT.

Ten or more counts support this clonotype. The chain has TRBV30 and TRBJ2-3; a possible D gene is TRBD1 (6 bases). The V end was cut by 0 bases, the J end by 5 bases, with 12 bases between. Germline-derived CDR1 and CDR2 are GTSNPN and SVGIG (reference sequence). There are 14 residues in the CDR3. The CDR3, as DNA: TGTGCCTGGAGTGTAGGGGGAGTAGGAGATACGCAGTATTTT. Protein sequence: CAWSVGGVGDTQYF.

Note on this clonotype: Germline is not matched at one junction end, which may reflect a read error. The chain couples TRBV6-1 to TRBJ1-5; a weak D match, TRBD1 (5 bases). The CDR3 length is 13 residues. Germline values: CDR1 MNHNS, CDR2 SASEGT. The DNA for the CDR3 is TGTGCCAGCAGTCTCGCGGTTGGGACTCCCCCGCATTTT. Amino acid sequence: CASSLAVGTPPHF.

This clonotype was observed a handful of times. V is TRBV30 and J is TRBJ1-3, with no clear D. The germline gives CDR1 GTSNPN, CDR2 SVGIG (reference sequence). Trimming stripped 5 bases from V and 0 bases from J, with 11 bases between. This CDR3 is 14 amino acids long. In nucleotides, the CDR3 is TGTGCCTGGGAGGGTGGTCTCTCTGGAAACACCATATATTTT. Translation: CAWEGGLSGNTIYF.

This clonotype has ten or more counts. The chain recombines TRBV11-2 with TRBJ1-1; 7 bases agree with TRBD1. The CDR3 totals 14 residues. From germline, CDR1 is SGHAT and CDR2 FQNNGV. Germline trimming cut 5 bases from V and 3 bases from J; bases unmatched to any gene: 6. CDR3 loop: CASSTLQGYTEAFF. CDR3 nucleotides: TGTGCCAGCAGCACCCTACAGGGGTACACTGAAGCTTTCTTT.

The chain combines TRBV29-1 with TRBJ2-3; D possibly matches TRBD1 or TRBD2 (5 bases each). The CDR3 covers 13 residues. CDR1 and CDR2 (germline): SQVTM, ANQGSEA. V was trimmed by 3 bases and J by 2 bases, leaving 9 bases between them. CDR3 loop: CSVEAGTTDTQYF. DNA for the CDR3: TGCAGCGTTGAGGCAGGGACCACAGATACGCAGTATTTT.

The V gene is TRBV6-1, the J gene TRBJ2-7, with TRBD1 identical over 8 bases. After removal of 5 bases from V and 5 bases from J, the junction contained 11 bases not matched to a gene. CDR3 length: 15 residues. CDR1 is MNHNS, CDR2 SASEGT, per germline. In DNA form, the CDR3 reads TGTGCCAGCAGTTCTCGGACAGGGAAGGAGAACGAGCAGTACTTC. This gives the protein CASSSRTGKENEQYF.

This clonotype was found many times. The rearrangement uses TRBV20-1 and TRBJ2-1; 9 bases are a match to TRBD2. Germline CDR1 DFQATT, CDR2 SNEGSKA (reference sequence). V shed 6 bases and J 6 bases; nucleotides not matched to a gene: 9. This CDR3 has 14 amino acids. In DNA, the CDR3 is TGCAGTGCCAATTTAGCGGGAGCGGTCAATGAGCAGTTCTTC. Its protein product is CSANLAGAVNEQFF.

This rearrangement joins TRBV7-9 to TRBJ1-6; D gene uncertain. The CDR3 is made up of 14 amino acids. CDR1 and CDR2 (germline): SEHNR, FQNEAQ (reference sequence). The V end was cut by 11 bases, the J end by 0 bases, with 11 bases between. The CDR3 is CAGKEGSYNSPLHF. The CDR3 coding sequence is TGTGCCGGCAAGGAGGGCTCCTATAATTCACCCCTCCACTTT.

The chain is built from TRBV29-1 and TRBJ1-1; TRBD1 is a possible D gene (6 bases). The CDR3 runs 13 residues. Trimming pared 4 bases from V and 5 bases from J, leaving 14 bases between. Per the germline V gene, CDR1 is SQVTM and CDR2 is ANQGSEA. Here the CDR3 reads CSVGLGRGTEAFF. CDR3 coding DNA: TGCAGCGTTGGGCTCGGGAGGGGGACTGAAGCTTTCTTT.

This clonotype turned up a few times. The V and J genes are TRBV6-2 or TRBV6-3 and TRBJ2-7; D perhaps matches TRBD2 (5 bases). CDR3 length equals 17 residues. Germline CDR1 is MNHEY and CDR2 is SVGEGT. Trimming shortened V by 0 bases and J by 7 bases, and 22 bases separated the two germline ends. The CDR3 DNA is TGTGCCAGCAGTTACTCGATTTTCGGGGATTTCTCGGAGGAGCAGTACTTC. Translated: CASSYSIFGDFSEEQYF.

Comments on this clonotype: Since a much larger clone is just one base distant, this may be a read error. The chain has TRBV2 and TRBJ2-5; 12 positions match TRBD2. The V gene's germline CDR1 is SNHLY and CDR2 FYNNEI. Germline trimming cut 5 bases from V and 4 bases from J; bases unmatched to any gene: 8. This CDR3 has 16 amino acids. This chain's CDR3 is CASSSRLTSGRETQYF. In nucleotides, the CDR3 is TGTGCCAGCAGTTCTCGTTTGACTAGCGGGAGAGAGACCCAGTACTTC.

This clonotype has ten or more counts. This chain links TRBV2 with TRBJ1-1; no definite D call. This CDR3 is 10 amino acids long. Germline lookup yields CDR1 SNHLY and CDR2 FYNNEI. V was cut by 7 bases and J by 5 bases, with 5 bases left in between. The CDR3 nucleotides are TGTGCCAGCATCCGTACTGAAGCTTTCTTT. Translating gives CASIRTEAFF.

The CDR3 sequence is CASSVTGGVSYGYTF. The CDR3 nucleotides are TGTGCCAGCAGTGTCACAGGGGGCGTAAGCTATGGCTACACCTTC. This chain uses TRBV25-1 with TRBJ1-2, with TRBD1 matching over 9 bases. From germline, CDR1 is MGHDK and CDR2 SYGVNS. The CDR3 length is 15 residues. Unmatched junction bases numbered 7, after V lost 4 bases and J lost 4 bases.

In DNA, the CDR3 is TGTGCCAGTAGTATAGTGGCAGGGGGCAGGGAGACCCAGTACTTC. Translation: CASSIVAGGRETQYF. This chain connects TRBV19 to TRBJ2-5; 8 bases fit TRBD1. Trimming at V came to 1 base and at J to 5 bases, leaving 6 bases not matched to a gene. The CDR3 is 15 residues long. Germline V gives CDR1 LNHDA, CDR2 SQIVND (reference sequence).

This clonotype was observed a handful of times. This chain connects TRBV28 to TRBJ2-3, with a possible D match to TRBD2 (6 bases). The germline gives CDR1 MDHEN, CDR2 SYDVKM. This CDR3 comprises 14 residues. Trimming stripped 11 bases from V and 2 bases from J, with 17 bases between. The CDR3 nucleotides read TGTGCCGCAAAGGAGGGAAGACACACAGATACGCAGTATTTT. Encoded protein: CAAKEGRHTDTQYF.

The rearrangement links TRBV28 to TRBJ1-5; D possibly corresponds to TRBD1 (6 bases). Germline CDR1 reads MDHEN; CDR2 reads SYDVKM. The CDR3 contains 12 residues. Written as DNA, the CDR3 is TGTGCGAGCGGGGGGGGCGTCCAGCCCCAGCATTTT. Protein: CASGGGVQPQHF.